This TCR beta chain was recovered during a study of T cell responses to AZD1222 COVID-19 vaccine. TCRdb's copy holds only in-frame clones and misses some; the assay was immunoSEQ multiplex PCR. The sample contains about 110,000 clones, approximately 90% of which appear only once. Findings and caveats of the study: White British ancestry dominated among donors, who included more females, and clonal diversity was possibly underestimated. CD4 TCRs linked to vaccination spanned spike, dominating at 160-218 and 743-854.

A note on this clone: Its matching antigen is unknown.

The source material was peripheral blood, sampled on day 0 of MenACWY control vaccination. The TCR was taken from an adult in good health.

CDR3 residues: CASSSSGGYNEQFF. For the CDR3, the DNA is TGTGCCAGCAGCTCTAGCGGGGGGTACAATGAGCAGTTCTTC. The rearrangement uses TRBV7-9 and TRBJ2-1; TRBD2 agrees at 11 bases. The germline CDR1 and CDR2 sequences are SEHNR and FQNEAQ (reference sequence). This CDR3 comprises 14 residues. The junction had 0 bases not matched to a gene; V was cut back by 4 bases and J by 4 bases.